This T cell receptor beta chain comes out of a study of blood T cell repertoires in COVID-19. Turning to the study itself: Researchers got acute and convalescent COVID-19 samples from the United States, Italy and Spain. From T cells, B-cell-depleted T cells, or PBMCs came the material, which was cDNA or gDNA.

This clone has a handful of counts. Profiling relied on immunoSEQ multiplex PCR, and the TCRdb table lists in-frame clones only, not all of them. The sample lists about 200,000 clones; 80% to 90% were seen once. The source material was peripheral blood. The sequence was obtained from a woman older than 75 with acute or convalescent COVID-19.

The CDR3 DNA is TGTGCCAGCAGTTACGCTCAGGGTGAAGCTTTCTTT. It is translated as CASSYAQGEAFF. V and J are TRBV6-2 or TRBV6-3 and TRBJ1-1; D perhaps matches TRBD1 (5 bases). The germline V gene has CDR1 MNHEY and CDR2 SVGEGT. There are 12 residues in the CDR3. V lost 2 bases and J 7 bases, leaving 8 bases between the germline ends.